The entry below describes one T cell receptor (beta chain). Its antigen remains unidentified. The sample belongs to a study of T cell responses to AZD1222 COVID-19 vaccine. General study points: Repertoire sampling was restricted to post-peak T cell response timepoints. The donors showed a predominance of white British ancestry and of females, with possible underestimation of clonal diversity.

Germline V gives CDR1 SGDLS, CDR2 YYNGEE. Trimming left V 0 bases short and J 2 bases short, with 11 bases between. CDR3 length equals 15 residues. Using immunoSEQ multiplex PCR, the repertoire was profiled, and TCRdb retains in-frame clones only, with some absent. The sample has about 140,000 clones, approximately 90% seen once. The TCR comes from an adult in good health. This sequence joins TRBV9 and TRBJ2-5; D unresolved. Sequencing used peripheral blood, obtained on day 0 of AZD1222 vaccination. Here the CDR3 reads CASSVEEEYQETQYF. For the CDR3, the DNA is TGTGCCAGCAGCGTAGAAGAGGAGTATCAAGAGACCCAGTACTTC.